A single sample is the source of the 22 T cell receptor beta chains below, sequenced in a study of T cell repertoires in cytomegalovirus infection. TCRdb reprocessed the reads with MiXCR, giving one entry per CDR3 protein. The table records nearly 450,000 distinct CDR3 sequences, around 32% of them present only once. Sequencing input: PBMCs. The receptors were sampled from a human donor in good health (CMV status not recorded). Some clones in this sample may be carry-over from other donors' samples.

This clonotype occurred a few times. One end of the junction fails to match germline, which may point to a read error. The V gene is TRBV6-6, the J gene TRBJ2-5; a possible D gene is TRBD2 (6 bases). The CDR3 covers 14 residues. The germline gives CDR1 MNHNY, CDR2 SVGAGI (reference sequence). The CDR3 protein is CGSIRDSLGETQYF. In DNA form, the CDR3 reads TGTGGCAGCATTCGGGACTCGCTCGGGGAGACCCAGTACTTC.

This clonotype was counted many times. The rearrangement links TRBV7-6 to TRBJ1-3; TRBD1 matches at 9 bases. J was trimmed by 0 bases and V by 5 bases; bases with no gene match: 2. The CDR3 runs to 15 residues. Germline V CDR1 and CDR2: SGHVS, FNYEAQ. In nucleotides, the CDR3 is TGTGCCAGCAGCGGGGACAGGGCCTCTGGAAACACCATATATTTT. Its translation is CASSGDRASGNTIYF.

Turning to this clonotype: A read error may produce the germline difference seen at one junction end. The rearrangement joins TRBV7-2 to TRBJ2-6, with a possible D match to TRBD1 (5 bases). The CDR3 is 17 amino acids. Germline V gene sequence: CDR1 SGHTA, CDR2 FQGNSA. In DNA, the CDR3 is TGTGCCAGCAGCTTAGCGAAGGGTCTCTCTGGGGCCAACGTCATGACTTTC. Translation: CASSLAKGLSGANVMTF.

The rearrangement joins TRBV29-1 to TRBJ2-7, with 9 bases fitting TRBD1. This CDR3 region has 16 residues. Trimming at V came to 7 bases and at J to 2 bases, leaving 15 bases not matched to a gene. The germline gives CDR1 SQVTM, CDR2 ANQGSEA. The CDR3, as DNA: TGCAGCGCAAGCCGGGACAGGGAGGGTCGCCCCTACGAGCAGTACTTC. Amino acids: CSASRDREGRPYEQYF.

V and J are TRBV6-8 and TRBJ2-7; TRBD1 might be the D (6 bases). V dropped 4 bases and J dropped 3 bases, with 22 bases sitting between them. CDR3 length equals 17 residues. Germline V gives CDR1 MNHGY, CDR2 SAAAGT. CDR3 amino acids: CASSSTGGQKSRYEQYF. CDR3 bases: TGTGCCAGCAGTTCCACCGGAGGACAGAAGAGTCGCTACGAGCAGTACTTC.

This clonotype has only a few counts. This chain uses TRBV7-6 with TRBJ2-2; tentatively, D is TRBD1 (5 bases). Germline V gene sequence: CDR1 SGHVS, CDR2 FNYEAQ. Trimming removed 5 bases at V and 7 bases at J, with 14 bases between. The CDR3 covers 14 residues. The CDR3 reads CASSPSTEGGELFF. The CDR3, as DNA: TGTGCCAGCAGCCCCTCGACAGAAGGCGGGGAGCTGTTTTTT. The full variable domain, rest sourced from reference TRBV7-6 and TRBJ2-2, is GAGVSQSPRYKVTKRGQDVALRCDPISGHVSLYWYRQALGQGPEFLTYFNYEAQQDKSGLPNDRFSAERPEGSISTLTIQRTEQRDSAMYRCASSPSTEGGELFFGEGSRLTVL.

This clonotype showed up many times. The rearrangement links TRBV30 to TRBJ1-1; no clear D. The germline V gene has CDR1 GTSNPN and CDR2 SVGIG (reference sequence). CDR3 size: 14 residues. Between the trimmed V and J ends, which lost 7 bases and 5 bases, there was a span of 20 bases. As DNA, the CDR3 is TGTGCCTATCTTGCCGGGTGGAGTGGGACTGAAGCTTTCTTT. Translating it yields CAYLAGWSGTEAFF.

This clonotype has only a few counts. The CDR3 loop reads CASSQELGRGYSYEQYF. In DNA, the CDR3 is TGCGCCAGCAGCCAAGAATTGGGGCGGGGGTACTCCTACGAGCAGTACTTC. The chain employs TRBV4-1 and TRBJ2-7; 7 bases agree with TRBD2. CDR3 length: 17 amino acids. Germline V CDR1 and CDR2: MGHRA, YSYEKL. V lost 0 bases, J lost 0 bases, and 8 bases stayed unmatched.

The sample holds a few counts of this clonotype. The rearrangement uses TRBV4-3 and TRBJ2-7; D tentatively reads TRBD1 or TRBD2 (5 bases each). The CDR3 runs 13 residues. CDR1 is LGHNA and CDR2 is YSLEER in the germline V gene. V lost 6 bases to trimming and J lost 7 bases, with 16 bases between them. CDR3 DNA sequence: TGCGCCAGCAGTCCTATGAGGGGCTGGGAGCAGTACTTC. This codes for CASSPMRGWEQYF.

The chain couples TRBV15 to TRBJ2-7; D is unresolved. CDR3 size: 12 residues. CDR1 is LNHNV and CDR2 is YYDKDF in the germline V gene (reference sequence). The ends were cut back, 3 bases at V and 4 bases at J, with 7 bases in the middle. The CDR3 DNA reads TGTGCCACCAGCAGGGGCGAATACGAGCAGTACTTC. It codes for CATSRGEYEQYF.

There are a few counts of this clonotype. The J gene is TRBJ2-7, the V gene TRBV7-6; possible D gene TRBD2, 6 bases. Trimming removed 1 base from V and 7 bases from J, with 20 bases in between. This CDR3 has 16 residues. Germline CDR1 and CDR2: SGHVS and FNYEAQ. CDR3 loop: CASSLVAREPPGEQYF. The CDR3 nucleotides read TGTGCCAGCAGCTTAGTTGCGCGGGAACCGCCGGGGGAGCAGTACTTC.

V is TRBV6-2 or TRBV6-3 and J is TRBJ1-5; the D gene is possibly TRBD1 (5 bases). V lost 5 bases to trimming and J lost 2 bases, with 22 bases between them. Germline CDR1 is MNHEY and CDR2 is SVGEGT. The CDR3 is made up of 18 amino acids. The chain's CDR3 is CASSPEQGPFWGNQPQHF. The CDR3 coding sequence is TGTGCCAGCAGTCCGGAGCAGGGACCCTTTTGGGGCAATCAGCCCCAGCATTTT.

V gene TRBV20-1 combines with J gene TRBJ2-7; tentatively, D is TRBD2 (6 bases). Trimming left V 0 bases short and J 4 bases short, with 16 bases between. This CDR3 has 15 amino acids. Germline CDR1 and CDR2: DFQATT and SNEGSKA (reference sequence). CDR3 residues: CSARDQGGGWYEQYF. The CDR3 DNA follows: TGCAGTGCTAGAGATCAAGGCGGAGGGTGGTACGAGCAGTACTTC.

At least ten counts were recorded for this clonotype. The chain has TRBV6-5 and TRBJ1-3, with D possibly matching TRBD1 (5 bases). V was pared by 2 bases and J by 1 base, with 9 bases between. Germline CDR1 MNHEY, CDR2 SVGAGI. CDR3 length: 15 residues. The CDR3 DNA follows: TGTGCCAGCAGTTACGGGCAGGGTTCTGGAAACACCATATATTTT. Encoded protein: CASSYGQGSGNTIYF.

Details on this clonotype: A much bigger clone sits one base away, suggesting this may be a read error. The chain couples TRBV7-2 to TRBJ2-5, with 9 nucleotides matching TRBD2. The V and J ends lost 5 bases and 4 bases, in that order; junction bases with no gene match: 11. In germline, CDR1 is SGHTA, CDR2 FQGNSA. CDR3 length equals 16 residues. The CDR3: CASSPASGVAAETQYF. CDR3 DNA: TGTGCCAGCAGCCCAGCTAGCGGGGTGGCAGCAGAGACCCAGTACTTC.

This chain joins TRBV7-6 and TRBJ2-5, with D perhaps TRBD1 (5 bases). The CDR3 is made up of 16 amino acids. V was clipped by 3 bases and J by 1 base, with 15 bases between them. From germline, CDR1 is SGHVS and CDR2 FNYEAQ. In DNA form, the CDR3 reads TGTGCCAGCAGCTTCCCCCCCCAGGGCTCCCAAGAGACCCAGTACTTC. Translated: CASSFPPQGSQETQYF.

This clonotype was observed at least ten times. CDR3 in DNA: TGCGCCAGCAAAGTGACAGCAAACTCTGGAAACACCATATATTTT. Protein product: CASKVTANSGNTIYF. The gene calls are TRBV10-2 and TRBJ1-3, with D possibly TRBD1 on 5 matching bases. Per the germline V gene, CDR1 is WSHSY and CDR2 is SAAADI. CDR3 size: 15 residues. The V gene lost 7 bases and the J gene lost 0 bases, with 13 bases spanning the gap.

As for this clonotype: One junction end disagrees with the germline gene, perhaps due to a read error. This sequence joins TRBV11-2 and TRBJ2-1; D unclear. Germline V gives CDR1 SGHAT, CDR2 FQNNGV. The CDR3 sequence is 12 residues long. This CDR3 reads CASSPNNNDQFF. The DNA of the CDR3 is TGTGCCAGCAGCCCGAATAACAATGATCAGTTCTTC.

In this sample, this clonotype turned up a few times. This chain uses TRBV28 with TRBJ1-3; 11 bases are shared with TRBD1. Germline CDR1 MDHEN, CDR2 SYDVKM. V shed 1 base and J 0 bases; nucleotides not matched to a gene: 5. CDR3 length: 18 amino acids. CDR3: CASSLLDRGRFSGNTIYF. CDR3 coding DNA: TGTGCCAGCAGTTTATTGGACAGGGGGCGATTCTCTGGAAACACCATATATTTT.

This chain connects TRBV5-6 to TRBJ2-5; 10 bases align to TRBD1. Germline assignment: CDR1 SGHDT and CDR2 YYEEEE. This CDR3 contains 16 residues. Trimming at V came to 2 bases and at J to 0 bases, leaving 4 bases not matched to a gene. CDR3 loop: CASSFWDRGYQETQYF. The CDR3 region has the DNA TGTGCCAGCAGCTTCTGGGACAGGGGCTACCAAGAGACCCAGTACTTC.

This chain connects TRBV2 to TRBJ1-5; 8 nucleotides match TRBD1. Germline V gives CDR1 SNHLY, CDR2 FYNNEI. Trimming took 6 bases from V and 8 from J; bases not matched to a gene: 12. CDR3 length equals 15 residues. The CDR3 nucleotides are TGTGCCAGCAGCAAACTGGCAGGGGGCCTCGAGCCCCAGCATTTT. As protein: CASSKLAGGLEPQHF.

This clonotype has ten or more counts. The V gene is TRBV7-2, the J gene TRBJ2-2; 10 bases are a match to TRBD2. With V trimmed by 4 bases and J by 3 bases, 5 bases remained unmatched. The germline V gene encodes CDR1 SGHTA and CDR2 FQGNSA. The CDR3 loop spans 16 amino acids. The DNA for the CDR3 is TGTGCCAGCAGCTCCACTAGCGGGGTGTACACCGGGGAGCTGTTTTTT. Translation: CASSSTSGVYTGELFF. The entire variable domain, with the rest obtained from reference TRBV7-2 and TRBJ2-2, is as follows: GAGVSQSPSNKVTEKGKDVELRCDPISGHTALYWYRQSLGQGLEFLIYFQGNSAPDKSGLPSDRFSAERTGGSVSTLTIQRTQQEDSAVYLCASSSTSGVYTGELFFGEGSRLTVL.